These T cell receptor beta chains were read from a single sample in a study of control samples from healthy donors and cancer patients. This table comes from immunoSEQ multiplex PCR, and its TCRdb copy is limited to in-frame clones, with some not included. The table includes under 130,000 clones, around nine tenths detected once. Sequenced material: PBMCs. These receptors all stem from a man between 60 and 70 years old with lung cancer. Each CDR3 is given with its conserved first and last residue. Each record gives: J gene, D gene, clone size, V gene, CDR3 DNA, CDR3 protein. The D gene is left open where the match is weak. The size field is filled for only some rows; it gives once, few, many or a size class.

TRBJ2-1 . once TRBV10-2 TGCGCCAGCAGGGGGAGCCCCTACAATGAGCAGTTCTTC CASRGSPYNEQFF
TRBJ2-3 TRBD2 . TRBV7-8 TGTGCCAGCAGCTTATTAGGCGGGGGAAGGGTTCCGGATACGCAGTATTTT CASSLLGGGRVPDTQYF
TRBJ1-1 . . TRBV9 TGTGCCAGCAGCGTATTCGGGACAATCAACACTGAAGCTTTCTTT CASSVFGTINTEAFF
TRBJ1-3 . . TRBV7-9 TGTGCCAGCAGCTTACCTGGACTGTCTGGAAACACCATATATTTT CASSLPGLSGNTIYF
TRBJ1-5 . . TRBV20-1 TGCAGTGCTAGTATGTCGCCCATTGGTCAGCCCCAGCATTTT CSASMSPIGQPQHF
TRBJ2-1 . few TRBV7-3 TGTGCCAGCAGCTTAACGGCGGGTAATGAGCAGTTCTTC CASSLTAGNEQFF
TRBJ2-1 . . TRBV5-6 TGTGCCAGTTTCATGGGGTCTGGATACAATGAGCAGTTCTTC CASFMGSGYNEQFF
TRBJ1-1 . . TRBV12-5 TGTGCTAGTGGTTTGGAGGGGGTGAACACTGAAGCTTTCTTT CASGLEGVNTEAFF
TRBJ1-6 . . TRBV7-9 TGTGCCAGCAGCCCCGGACAGCCCCCCAATTATAATTCACCCCTCCACTTT CASSPGQPPNYNSPLHF
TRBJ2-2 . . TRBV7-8 TGTGCCAGCAGCTTCTTGATATGGACAGTACAAAGAGGGAACACCGGGGAGCTGTTTTTT CASSFLIWTVQRGNTGELFF
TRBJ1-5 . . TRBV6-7 TGTGCCAGCACCGGCCAAAACAATCAGCCCCAGCATTTT CASTGQNNQPQHF
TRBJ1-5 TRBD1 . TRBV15 TGTGCCACCAGCAGCTTGGGACAGGGAGACAATCAGCCCCAGCATTTT CATSSLGQGDNQPQHF
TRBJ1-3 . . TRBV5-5 TGTGCCAGCAGCTTGGAGGGGTCTGGAAACACCATATATTTT CASSLEGSGNTIYF
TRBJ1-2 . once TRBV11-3 TGTGCCAGCAGCTTAGATCAAGGCGCCCGGAATGGCTACACCTTC CASSLDQGARNGYTF
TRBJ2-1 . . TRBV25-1 TGTGCCACCAAAAAACAGGGCGGGGCGTACAATGAGCAGTTCTTC CATKKQGGAYNEQFF
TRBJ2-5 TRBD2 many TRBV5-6 TGTGCCAGCAGCCCCAGACTAGCGGGGACGGAGACCCAGTACTTC CASSPRLAGTETQYF
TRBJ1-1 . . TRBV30 TGTGCCTGGAGTGTTCTCGACAGTACCATGAACACTGAAGCTTTCTTT CAWSVLDSTMNTEAFF
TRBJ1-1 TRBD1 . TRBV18 TGTGCCAGCTCAGAGGGACAGGTAAATGAAGCTTTCTTT CASSEGQVNEAFF
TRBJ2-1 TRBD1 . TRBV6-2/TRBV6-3 TGTGCCAGCAGTTACCCTCTGGGACAGTTGAGCTCCTACAATGAGCAGTTCTTC CASSYPLGQLSSYNEQFF
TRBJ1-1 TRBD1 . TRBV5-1 TGCGCCAGTGCTGAGGACAGGGTGAACACTGAAGCTTTCTTT CASAEDRVNTEAFF
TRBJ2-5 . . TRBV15 TGTGCCACCAGCAGAGATCATGCGGAGACCCAGTACTTC CATSRDHAETQYF
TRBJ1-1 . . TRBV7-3 TGTGCCAGCAGCTTACAAGGGGTCACTGAAGCTTTCTTT CASSLQGVTEAFF
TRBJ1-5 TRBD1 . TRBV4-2 TGTGCCAGCAGCCAATCGACAGGGGAGGAACAGCCCCAGCATTTT CASSQSTGEEQPQHF
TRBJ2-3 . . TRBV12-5 TGTGCTAGCAGAAGAGGGATAAGCACAGATACGCAGTATTTT CASRRGISTDTQYF
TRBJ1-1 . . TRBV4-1 TGCGCCAGCAGTGTTAGGGGGGTACTGAACACTGAAGCTTTCTTT CASSVRGVLNTEAFF
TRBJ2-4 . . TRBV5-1 TGCGCCAGCAGCCCCCAGCCCTTGGGAGCCAAAAACATTCAGTACTTC CASSPQPLGAKNIQYF
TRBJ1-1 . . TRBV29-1 TGCAGCGTTGTTAGTCCCACAGAAGCTTTCTTT CSVVSPTEAFF
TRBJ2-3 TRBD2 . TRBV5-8 TGTGCCAGCAGCTTGGGACTAGCGGGGAAAAGCACAGATACGCAGTATTTT CASSLGLAGKSTDTQYF
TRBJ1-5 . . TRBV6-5 TGTGCCAGCAGTAAGGGACCGTCTGGACGTCAGCCCCAGCATTTT CASSKGPSGRQPQHF
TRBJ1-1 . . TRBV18 TGTGCCAGCTCACCGCAGTTCGGCACTGAAGCTTTCTTT CASSPQFGTEAFF
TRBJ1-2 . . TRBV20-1 TGCAGTGCTTTTATTTATGGCTACACCTTC CSAFIYGYTF
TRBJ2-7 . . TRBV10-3 TGTGCCAACAGTGACATCGGGGCGTCGGCCTACGAGCAGTACTTC CANSDIGASAYEQYF
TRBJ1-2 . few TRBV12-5 TGTGCTAGTGGTACCGAGACAGGACTCTATGGCTACACCTTC CASGTETGLYGYTF
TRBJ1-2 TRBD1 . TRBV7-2 TGTGCCAGCAGCCCGCGGACAGGGCATGGCTACACCTTC CASSPRTGHGYTF
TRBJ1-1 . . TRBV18 TGTGCCAGCTCAACAGGGAAAAACACTGAAGCTTTCTTT CASSTGKNTEAFF
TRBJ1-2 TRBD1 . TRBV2 TGTGCCAGCAGTGGGCTAGACAGGGCGAGTGGCTACACCTTC CASSGLDRASGYTF
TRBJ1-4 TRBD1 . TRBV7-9 TGTGCCAGCAGCTTTTCGACAGGGGAAAAACTGTTTTTT CASSFSTGEKLFF
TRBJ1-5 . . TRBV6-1 TGTGCCAGCAGTGAAGCCTGGGGAGGCAATCAGCCCCAGCATTTT CASSEAWGGNQPQHF
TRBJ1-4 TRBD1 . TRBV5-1 TGCGCCAGCAGCTTTGAGGGGGCCACTAATGAAAAACTGTTTTTT CASSFEGATNEKLFF
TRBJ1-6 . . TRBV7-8 TGTGCCAGCAGCTTACAGACCCCATTCACCCCATTTTATAATTCACCCCTCCACTTT CASSLQTPFTPFYNSPLHF
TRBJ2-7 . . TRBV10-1 TGCGCCAGCAGTGAGTCCTCCAACTACGAGCAGTACTTC CASSESSNYEQYF
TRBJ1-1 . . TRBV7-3 TGTGCCAGCAGCTTATACGGCGGTCTGACTGAAGCTTTCTTT CASSLYGGLTEAFF
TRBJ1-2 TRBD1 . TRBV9 TGTGCCAGCAGCGTCGGACAGGACGTTTACGGCTACACCTTC CASSVGQDVYGYTF
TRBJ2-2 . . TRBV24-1 TGTGCCACCAGTCCCCCAGACTGGAACACCGGGGAGCTGTTTTTT CATSPPDWNTGELFF
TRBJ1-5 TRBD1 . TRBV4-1 TGCGCCAGCAGCCTTTCAGGGGGCGGCAATCAGCCCCAGCATTTT CASSLSGGGNQPQHF
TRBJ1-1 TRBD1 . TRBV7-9 TGTGCCAGCAGCCTCCAGGGGGCTCAGACTGAAGCTTTCTTT CASSLQGAQTEAFF
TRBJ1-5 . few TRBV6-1 TGTGCCAGCAGTGAGTCCGATACCAATCAGCCCCAGCATTTT CASSESDTNQPQHF
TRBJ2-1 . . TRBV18 TGTGCCAGCTCACCGGTCGTCCAGAATGAGCAGTTCTTC CASSPVVQNEQFF
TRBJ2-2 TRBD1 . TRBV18 TGTGCCAGCTCACCCCCGACAGGGGGCGCAAGGGCCGGGGAGCTGTTTTTT CASSPPTGGARAGELFF
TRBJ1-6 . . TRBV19 TGTGCCAGTAGTGAGGCGGGGTCACCCCTCCACTTT CASSEAGSPLHF
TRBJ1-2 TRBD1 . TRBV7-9 TGTGCCAGCAGCTTAGGGGGACAGGCGGATGTCCTCTATGGCTACACCTTC CASSLGGQADVLYGYTF
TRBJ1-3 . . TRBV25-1 TGTGCCAGCAGTGACCTCATCGGCTCTGGAAACACCATATATTTT CASSDLIGSGNTIYF
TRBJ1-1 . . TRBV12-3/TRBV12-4 TGTGCCAGCAGCCTGGGCCTGAGGACTGAAGCTTTCTTT CASSLGLRTEAFF